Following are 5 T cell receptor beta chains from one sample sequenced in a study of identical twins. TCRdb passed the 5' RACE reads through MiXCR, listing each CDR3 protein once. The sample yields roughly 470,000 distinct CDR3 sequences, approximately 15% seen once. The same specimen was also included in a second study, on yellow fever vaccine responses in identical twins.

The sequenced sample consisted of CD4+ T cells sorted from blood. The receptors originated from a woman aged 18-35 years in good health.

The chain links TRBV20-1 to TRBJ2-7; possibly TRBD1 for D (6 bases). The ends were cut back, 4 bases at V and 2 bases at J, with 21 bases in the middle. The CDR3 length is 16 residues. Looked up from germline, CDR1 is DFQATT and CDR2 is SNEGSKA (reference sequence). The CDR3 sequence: CSAKGVRFSSTYEQYF. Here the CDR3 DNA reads TGCAGTGCTAAGGGGGTACGGTTTTCTTCCACCTACGAGCAGTACTTC.

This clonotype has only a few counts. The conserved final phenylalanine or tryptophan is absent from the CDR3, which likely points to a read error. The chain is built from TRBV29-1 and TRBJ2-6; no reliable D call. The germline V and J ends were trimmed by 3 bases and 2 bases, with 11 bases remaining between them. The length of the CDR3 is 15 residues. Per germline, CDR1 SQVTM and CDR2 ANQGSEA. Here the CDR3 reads CSVEGGTAGANVLTS. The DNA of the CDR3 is TGCAGCGTTGAGGGTGGCACAGCTGGGGCCAACGTCCTGACTTCC.

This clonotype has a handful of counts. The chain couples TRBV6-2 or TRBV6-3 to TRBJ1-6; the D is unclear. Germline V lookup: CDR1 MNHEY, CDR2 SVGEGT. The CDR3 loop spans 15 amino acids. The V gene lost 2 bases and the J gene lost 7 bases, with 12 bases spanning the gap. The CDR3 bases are TGTGCCAGCAGTTACGATCGGGGATCCAATTCACCCCTCCACTTT. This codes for CASSYDRGSNSPLHF.

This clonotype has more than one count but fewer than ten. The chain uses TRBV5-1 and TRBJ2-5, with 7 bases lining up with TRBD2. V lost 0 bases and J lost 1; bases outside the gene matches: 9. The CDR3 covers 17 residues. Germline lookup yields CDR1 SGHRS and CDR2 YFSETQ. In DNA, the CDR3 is TGCGCCAGCAGCTTGGCTCCTAGCGGTGACCCCCAAGAGACCCAGTACTTC. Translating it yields CASSLAPSGDPQETQYF.

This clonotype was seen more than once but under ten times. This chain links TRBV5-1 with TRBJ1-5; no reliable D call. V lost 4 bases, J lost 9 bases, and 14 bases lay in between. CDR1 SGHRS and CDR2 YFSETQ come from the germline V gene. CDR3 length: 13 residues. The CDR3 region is CASSPDGNGPQHF. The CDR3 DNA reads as TGCGCCAGCAGCCCTGACGGGAATGGGCCCCAGCATTTT.